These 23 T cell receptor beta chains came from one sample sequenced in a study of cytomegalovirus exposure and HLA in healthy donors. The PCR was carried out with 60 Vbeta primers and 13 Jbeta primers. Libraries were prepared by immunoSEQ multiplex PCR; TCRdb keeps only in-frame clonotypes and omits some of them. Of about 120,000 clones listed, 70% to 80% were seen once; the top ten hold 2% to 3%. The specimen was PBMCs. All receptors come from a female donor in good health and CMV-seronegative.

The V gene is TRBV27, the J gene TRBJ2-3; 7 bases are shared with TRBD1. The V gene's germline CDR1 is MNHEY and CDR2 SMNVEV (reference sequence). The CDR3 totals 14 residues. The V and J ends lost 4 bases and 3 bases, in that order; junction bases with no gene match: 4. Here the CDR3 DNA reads TGTGCCAGCAGTTATGGACAGGCAACAGATACGCAGTATTTT. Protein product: CASSYGQATDTQYF.

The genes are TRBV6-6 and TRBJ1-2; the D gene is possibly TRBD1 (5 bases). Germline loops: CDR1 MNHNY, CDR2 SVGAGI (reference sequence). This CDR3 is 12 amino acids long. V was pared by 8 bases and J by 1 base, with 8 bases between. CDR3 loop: CASQDSNYGYTF. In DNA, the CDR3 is TGTGCCAGCCAAGACAGTAACTATGGCTACACCTTC.

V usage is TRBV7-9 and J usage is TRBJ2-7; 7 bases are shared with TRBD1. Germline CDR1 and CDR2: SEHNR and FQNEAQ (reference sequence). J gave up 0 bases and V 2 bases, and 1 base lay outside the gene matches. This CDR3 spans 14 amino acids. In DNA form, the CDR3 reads TGTGCCAGCAGCTTATGGGACAGCTCCTACGAGCAGTACTTC. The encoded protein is CASSLWDSSYEQYF.

The CDR3 loop is CASSRLQARPYEQYF. The CDR3 region has the DNA TGTGCCAGTAGTAGGTTACAGGCCCGACCCTACGAGCAGTACTTC. This rearrangement joins TRBV19 to TRBJ2-7, with D possibly matching TRBD1 (5 bases). The CDR3 is made up of 15 amino acids. V was clipped by 4 bases and J by 2 bases, with 15 bases between them. Germline assignment: CDR1 LNHDA and CDR2 SQIVND (reference sequence).

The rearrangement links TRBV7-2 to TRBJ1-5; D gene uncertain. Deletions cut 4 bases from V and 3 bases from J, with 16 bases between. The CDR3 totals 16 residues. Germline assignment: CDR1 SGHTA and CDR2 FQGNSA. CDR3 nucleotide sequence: TGTGCCAGCAGCTCCGAGGGCCGGGGTTACAATCAGCCCCAGCATTTT. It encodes CASSSEGRGYNQPQHF.

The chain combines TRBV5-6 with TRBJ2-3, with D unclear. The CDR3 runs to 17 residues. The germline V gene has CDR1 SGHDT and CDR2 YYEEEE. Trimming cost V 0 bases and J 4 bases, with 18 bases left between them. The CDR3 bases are TGTGCCAGCAGCTTGGCCCTTTCGCCAACACGTCCAGATACGCAGTATTTT. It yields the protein CASSLALSPTRPDTQYF.

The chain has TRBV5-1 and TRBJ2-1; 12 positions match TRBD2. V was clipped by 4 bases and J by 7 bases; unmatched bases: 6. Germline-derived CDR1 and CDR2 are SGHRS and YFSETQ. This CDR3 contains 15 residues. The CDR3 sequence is CASSPGLAGSNEQFF. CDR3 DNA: TGCGCCAGCAGCCCCGGACTAGCGGGGAGTAATGAGCAGTTCTTC.

The CDR3 sequence: CASSQAAGGASGYTF. The CDR3 DNA follows: TGTGCCAGCAGCCAAGCAGCAGGGGGCGCGAGTGGCTACACCTTC. The rearrangement uses TRBV4-2 and TRBJ1-2; TRBD1 matches 8 bases. The V gene end was trimmed by 1 base and the J gene end by 7 bases; junction bases not matched to a gene: 8. The CDR3 loop spans 15 amino acids. Per the germline V gene, CDR1 is LGHNA and CDR2 is YNFKEQ.

The CDR3 DNA follows: TGTGCCAGCAGGGAGCTAGCGGGGGGGCCTGCCGGGGAGCTGTTTTTT. It translates to CASRELAGGPAGELFF. V and J are TRBV2 and TRBJ2-2; 12 bases match TRBD2. Germline V gene sequence: CDR1 SNHLY, CDR2 FYNNEI. V gave up 6 bases and J gave up 6 bases; unmatched junction bases: 8. There are 16 residues in the CDR3.

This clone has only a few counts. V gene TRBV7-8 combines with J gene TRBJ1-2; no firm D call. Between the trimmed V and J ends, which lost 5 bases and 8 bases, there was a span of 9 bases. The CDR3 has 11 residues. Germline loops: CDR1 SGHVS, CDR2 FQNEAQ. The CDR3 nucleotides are TGTGCCAGCAGCCCCGAGACAGGCTACACCTTC. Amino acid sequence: CASSPETGYTF.

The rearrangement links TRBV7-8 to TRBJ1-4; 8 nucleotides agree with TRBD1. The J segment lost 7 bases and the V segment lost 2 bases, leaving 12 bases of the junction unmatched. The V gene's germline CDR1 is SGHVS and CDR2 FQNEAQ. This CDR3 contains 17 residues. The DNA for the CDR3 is TGTGCCAGCAGCTTAATTCAACTTCAGGGGGCGGTTGAAAAACTGTTTTTT. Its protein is CASSLIQLQGAVEKLFF.

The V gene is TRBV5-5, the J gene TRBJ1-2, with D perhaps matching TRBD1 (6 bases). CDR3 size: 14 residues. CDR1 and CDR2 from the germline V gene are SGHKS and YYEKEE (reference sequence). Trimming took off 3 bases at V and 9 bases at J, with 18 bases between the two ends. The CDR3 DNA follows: TGTGCCAGCAGCTCCAATGACAGGCGGTCGAGCTACACCTTC. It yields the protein CASSSNDRRSSYTF.

The CDR3 here is CASSLAYRGSGGNEQFF. As DNA, the CDR3 is TGTGCCAGCAGCTTGGCCTATCGAGGTAGCGGGGGGAATGAGCAGTTCTTC. V usage is TRBV5-4 and J usage is TRBJ2-1, with 10 bases matching TRBD2. The CDR3 contains 17 residues. After removal of 0 bases from V and 7 bases from J, the junction contained 10 bases not matched to a gene. From germline, CDR1 is SGHNT and CDR2 YYREEE (reference sequence).

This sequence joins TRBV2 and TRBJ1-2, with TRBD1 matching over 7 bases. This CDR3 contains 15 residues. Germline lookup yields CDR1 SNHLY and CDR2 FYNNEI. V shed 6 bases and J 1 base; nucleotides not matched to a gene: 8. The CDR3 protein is CASREDRSFNYGYTF. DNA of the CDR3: TGTGCCAGCAGGGAGGACAGGAGCTTTAACTATGGCTACACCTTC.

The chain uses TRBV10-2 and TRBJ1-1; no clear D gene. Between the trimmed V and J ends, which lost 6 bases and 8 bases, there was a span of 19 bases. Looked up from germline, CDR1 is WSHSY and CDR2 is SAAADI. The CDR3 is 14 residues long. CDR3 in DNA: TGCGCCAGCAGACCGACGCTCGACTCGTGGGAAGCTTTCTTT. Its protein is CASRPTLDSWEAFF.

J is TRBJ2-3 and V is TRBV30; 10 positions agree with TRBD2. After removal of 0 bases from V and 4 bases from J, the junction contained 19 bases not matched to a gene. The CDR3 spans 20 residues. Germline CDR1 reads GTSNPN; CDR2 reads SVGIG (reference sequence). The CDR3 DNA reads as TGTGCCTGGAGTGTACTTGCACTAGCGGGGTCTTCCATGGTCGCAGATACGCAGTATTTT. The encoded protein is CAWSVLALAGSSMVADTQYF.

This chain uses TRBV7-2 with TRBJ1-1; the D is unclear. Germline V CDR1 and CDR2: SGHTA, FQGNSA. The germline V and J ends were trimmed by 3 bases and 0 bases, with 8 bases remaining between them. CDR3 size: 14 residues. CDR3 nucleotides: TGTGCCAGCAGCTTGGGGAGCATGAACACTGAAGCTTTCTTT. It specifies CASSLGSMNTEAFF.

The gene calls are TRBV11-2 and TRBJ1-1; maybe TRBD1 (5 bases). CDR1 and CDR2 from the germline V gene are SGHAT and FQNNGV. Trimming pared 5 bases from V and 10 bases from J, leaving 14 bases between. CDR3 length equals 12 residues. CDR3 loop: CASSPSGRGAFF. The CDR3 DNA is TGTGCCAGCAGCCCGTCAGGGAGGGGAGCTTTCTTT. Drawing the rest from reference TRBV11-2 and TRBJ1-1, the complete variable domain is EAGVAQSPRYKIIEKRQSVAFWCNPISGHATLYWYQQILGQGPKLLIQFQNNGVVDDSQLPKDRFSAERLKGVDSTLKIQPAKLEDSAVYLCASSPSGRGAFFGQGTRLTVV.

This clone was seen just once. The CDR3 sequence: CAWSVRQGLRNTIYF. CDR3 bases: TGTGCCTGGAGTGTCAGACAGGGTCTTCGAAACACCATATATTTT. V is TRBV30 and J is TRBJ1-3; 7 bases map to TRBD1. The germline gives CDR1 GTSNPN, CDR2 SVGIG (reference sequence). J was trimmed by 5 bases and V by 0 bases; bases with no gene match: 7. The CDR3 extends over 15 amino acids.

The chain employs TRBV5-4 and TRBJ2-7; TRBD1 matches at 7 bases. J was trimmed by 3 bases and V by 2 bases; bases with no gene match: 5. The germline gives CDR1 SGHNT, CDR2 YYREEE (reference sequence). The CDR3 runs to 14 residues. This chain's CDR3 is CASSFRDRGYEQYF. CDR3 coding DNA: TGTGCCAGCAGCTTCCGGGACAGAGGCTACGAGCAGTACTTC.

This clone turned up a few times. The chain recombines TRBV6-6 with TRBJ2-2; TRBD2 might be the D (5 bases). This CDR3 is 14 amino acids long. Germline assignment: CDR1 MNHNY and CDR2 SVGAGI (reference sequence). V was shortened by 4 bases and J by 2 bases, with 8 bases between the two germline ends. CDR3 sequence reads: CASSSRLNTGELFF. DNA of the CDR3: TGTGCCAGCAGTTCGCGACTAAACACCGGGGAGCTGTTTTTT.

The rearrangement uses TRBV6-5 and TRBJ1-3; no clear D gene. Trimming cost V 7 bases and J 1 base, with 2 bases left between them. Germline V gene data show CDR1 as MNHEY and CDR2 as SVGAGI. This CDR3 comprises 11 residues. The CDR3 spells CASTSGNTIYF. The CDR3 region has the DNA TGTGCCAGCACATCTGGAAACACCATATATTTT.

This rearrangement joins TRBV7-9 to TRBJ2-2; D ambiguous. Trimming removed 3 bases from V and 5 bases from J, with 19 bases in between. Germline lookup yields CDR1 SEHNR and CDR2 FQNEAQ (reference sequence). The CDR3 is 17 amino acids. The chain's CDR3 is CASSFYPKPARTGELFF. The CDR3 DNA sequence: TGTGCCAGCAGCTTCTACCCAAAGCCCGCGAGAACCGGGGAGCTGTTTTTT.